This TCR beta chain was sequenced during a study of CXCR3-negative and CXCR3-positive naive CD8 T cells. UMI-labeled 5' RACE TRB cDNA libraries were prepared from the cells. With the 5' RACE reads reprocessed, TCRdb shows one record per CDR3 protein and no DNA. Its listing shows 50,000 to 55,000 distinct CDR3 sequences. For this clonotype: Its target is unknown.

Whole-study results and caveats: Memory CD8+ T cell repertoires were far less diverse than both naive subsets.

Looked up from germline, CDR1 is SQVTM and CDR2 is ANQGSEA. There are 15 residues in the CDR3. The chain recombines TRBV29-1 with TRBJ2-6; TCRdb's D gene call, TRBD2, goes unchecked for lack of DNA. This TCR was sampled from a human donor in good health. Some clones in this sample may be carry-over from other donors' samples. Sample: naive CXCR3- CD8+ T cells from blood. Subset given: CD45RO-CCR7+CD27+CD95- naive CD8+ T cells lacking CXCR3 (TNR3-). The chain's CDR3 is CSVLGLWPGANVLTF.